Detailed here is one T cell receptor (beta chain). No cognate antigen has been identified for it. Base qualities were left out, and no much larger clone turns up one base away. TCR cDNA was synthesized by 5'RACE template switching, through which a universal primer site and unique molecular identifiers were introduced. Priming for cDNA synthesis came from both the TCR alpha and TCR beta constant segments. Two PCR steps were used to amplify libraries, with sample barcodes and sequencing adapters being added in the second step. Sequencing of libraries was done on Illumina HiSeq 2500 (2x100 bp) or NovaSeq (2x150 bp). As for the original processing: Reads were demultiplexed and collapsed into UMI consensus sequences with MIGEC, and V(D)J alignment was performed with MiXCR. Vaccine-responding clonotypes were identified with edgeR using replicate PBMC samples, with FDR below 0.01 and a log2 fold change above 5 up to day 15 being required. Bulk clonotypes were assigned CD4 or CD8 identity according to which sequenced CD4 or CD8 repertoire held them at higher abundance. In TCRdb, the public reads were trimmed at Q25 with fastp and aligned with MiXCR, with productive beta chains retained. Records with the same CDR3 protein are collapsed into one entry carrying the most frequent genes and DNA. The V and J calls shown here were made by TCRdb, not taken from the authors' results. Recorded for this sample are a few hundred thousand distinct CDR3 sequences; around 6.5% of them occurred a single time. The ten biggest clones cover about 15% of the sample.

What the treatment or condition label conveys for this sample: live attenuated yellow fever vaccine strain. At every blood-draw timepoint, two biological replicates of bulk PBMCs were collected. PBMCs were isolated from peripheral blood using a standard Ficoll-Paque protocol. RNA was extracted with TriZol from bulk PBMCs, CD4 and CD8 fractions, and dextramer-positive and dextramer-negative fractions. This record comes from a study of T cells after yellow fever vaccination (dated by TCRdb to between 2019 and 2020). General notes on the study: The SMART-Seq v4 Ultra Low Input RNA kit was used to prepare libraries from fractions with low cell numbers. To follow T-cell clones before and after both primary and booster YFV17D yellow fever vaccination, bulk TCR alpha and beta repertoires underwent longitudinal sequencing. Two healthy male donors, one aged 18 to 29 and one aged 30 to 39 years, were included in the cohort. Blood was drawn at multiple timepoints before and after primary and secondary immunization, with bulk PBMC replicates and cell subsets isolated. Summary of the overall study and its limitations: Because abundant contaminating clonotypes from the bulk population could be contained in FACS-sorted repertoires, computational filtering was required. A small share of clonotypes was detected in both CD4 and CD8 compartments, with the overlap likely arising from convergent recombination. Most clones expanded after primary vaccination (around 96% of CD4 and 88% of CD8) were re-detected after the booster, suggesting that broad memory maintenance occurred. The study included only a couple of donors, which limits how far the findings can be generalized. Compared with the primary T-cell response, the secondary T-cell response was weaker but faster, peaking on day 5 rather than day 15.

This clonotype was obtained from a man aged 30-40 years who received the YFV17D yellow fever vaccine. This specimen was PBMCs, taken 5 days after the yellow fever booster vaccination.

The CDR3 region reads CASSHSREAYEQYF. The nucleotide sequence reads as follows: TGTGCCAGCAGCCATTCCCGGGAAGCCTACGAGCAGTACTTC. The chain employs TRBV7-9 and TRBJ2-7; the D region possibly corresponds to TRBD2 (5 bases align). CDR1 SEHNR and CDR2 FQNEAQ were looked up in the germline V gene (reference sequence). V is cut by 5 bases and J by 2 bases, and the space between the germline ends is 13 bases. The CDR3 runs 14 amino acids, cysteine and phenylalanine included. The sequence is cut down to CDR3 DNA, 42 bases in frame from base 1.